Listed here are 20 T cell receptor beta chains from one sample, sequenced in a study of neurological immune-mediated disorders. TCRdb re-called the 5' RACE reads through MiXCR, storing one row per CDR3 protein. Here the sample spans about 32,000 distinct CDR3 sequences, roughly 3.8% being singletons. The sample comprised PBMCs. The receptors originated from a man aged 25-40 years with multiple sclerosis.

This clonotype was counted many times. J is TRBJ2-5 and V is TRBV7-2; 8 bases are a match to TRBD2. The length of the CDR3 is 15 residues. Losses at the gene ends were 5 bases for V and 5 bases for J; bases not matched to a gene: 10. CDR1 SGHTA and CDR2 FQGNSA come from the germline V gene. The CDR3 nucleotides read TGTGCCAGCAGCCCGACCCCTAAGCGGGAGGAGACCCAGTACTTC. Translated, it gives CASSPTPKREETQYF.

V and J are TRBV7-6 and TRBJ1-2, with TRBD1 matching over 7 bases. The V gene's germline CDR1 is SGHVS and CDR2 FNYEAQ. V was clipped by 5 bases and J by 7 bases; unmatched bases: 10. The CDR3 runs to 14 residues. The CDR3 loop is CASSALTGPGGYTF. In nucleotides, the CDR3 is TGTGCCAGCAGCGCGCTGACAGGGCCCGGTGGCTACACCTTC.

The V call is TRBV5-6, the J call TRBJ1-1; weak D call: TRBD1 (6 bases). The V end lost 4 bases, the J end lost 1 base, and 26 bases lay between the germline ends. Germline V gene data show CDR1 as SGHDT and CDR2 as YYEEEE. The CDR3 has 19 residues. The CDR3 bases are TGTGCCAGCAGCCCGGTTACGGGCTTACAACTGGGGGCGAACACTGAAGCTTTCTTT. It yields the protein CASSPVTGLQLGANTEAFF.

In this sample, this clonotype is medium-sized. J is TRBJ2-6 and V is TRBV10-3; a weak D match, TRBD2 (5 bases). CDR1 is ENHRY, CDR2 SYGVKD, per germline. V was clipped by 3 bases and J by 2 bases, with 8 bases between them. This CDR3 spans 15 amino acids. The CDR3 DNA reads TGTGCCATCAGTGATTCGGGAACTGGGGCCAACGTCCTGACTTTC. This codes for CAISDSGTGANVLTF.

This clonotype was found many times. The rearrangement links TRBV7-2 to TRBJ2-5, with D perhaps matching TRBD1 (6 bases). This CDR3 contains 14 residues. Trimming cost V 3 bases and J 3 bases, with 11 bases left between them. CDR1 SGHTA and CDR2 FQGNSA come from the germline V gene. CDR3 in amino acids: CASSLYRVEETQYF. The CDR3 DNA reads TGTGCCAGCAGCTTGTACAGGGTGGAAGAGACCCAGTACTTC.

This clonotype was seen repeatedly, ten times or more. The J gene is TRBJ2-1, the V gene TRBV5-6; TRBD1 matches 7 bases. Germline values: CDR1 SGHDT, CDR2 YYEEEE. V shed 4 bases, J shed 3 bases, and the junction held 7 bases outside the gene matches. The CDR3 has 15 residues. In nucleotides, the CDR3 is TGTGCCAGCAGCCTGAGGCAGGGGGTCTACAATGAGCAGTTCTTC. Its protein product is CASSLRQGVYNEQFF. Complete variable domain (other parts from reference TRBV5-6 and TRBJ2-1): DAGVTQSPTHLIKTRGQQVTLRCSPKSGHDTVSWYQQALGQGPQFIFQYYEEEERQRGNFPDRFSGHQFPNYSSELNVNALLLGDSALYLCASSLRQGVYNEQFFGPGTRLTVL.

This clonotype was counted ten times or more. The chain combines TRBV5-1 with TRBJ2-3; 11 bases fit TRBD1. Germline CDR1 SGHRS, CDR2 YFSETQ. The CDR3 consists of 15 residues. Trimming at V came to 4 bases and at J to 4 bases, leaving 5 bases not matched to a gene. The CDR3 loop is CASSPGQGAADTQYF. Here the CDR3 DNA reads TGCGCCAGCAGCCCCGGACAGGGGGCCGCAGATACGCAGTATTTT.

This clonotype was seen many times. The V call is TRBV2, the J call TRBJ2-1, with D hard to call. This CDR3 comprises 14 residues. Germline values: CDR1 SNHLY, CDR2 FYNNEI. V was pared by 6 bases and J by 7 bases, with 16 bases between. DNA of the CDR3: TGTGCCAGCAGCTCCCGGGCCTCTGAGAATGAGCAGTTCTTC. This sequence encodes CASSSRASENEQFF. The variable domain in full, completed from reference TRBV2 and TRBJ2-1, reads EPEVTQTPSHQVTQMGQEVILRCVPISNHLYFYWYRQILGQKVEFLVSFYNNEISEKSEIFDDQFSVERPDGSNFTLKIRSTKLEDSAMYFCASSSRASENEQFFGPGTRLTVL.

This clonotype has at least ten counts. The chain combines TRBV6-5 with TRBJ2-7; D is uncertain. Germline V gene sequence: CDR1 MNHEY, CDR2 SVGAGI. This CDR3 contains 16 residues. Trimming took 0 bases from V and 5 from J, leaving 17 bases between them. In DNA form, the CDR3 reads TGTGCCAGCAGTTACTCCACCCGACCTGGCGCTAACGAGCAGTACTTC. It translates to CASSYSTRPGANEQYF.

This clonotype has a count of ten or more. The genes are TRBV5-1 and TRBJ2-3, with TRBD2 identical over 11 bases. Germline V lookup: CDR1 SGHRS, CDR2 YFSETQ. J gave up 2 bases and V 3 bases, and 2 bases lay outside the gene matches. This CDR3 contains 15 residues. CDR3 sequence: CASSSTSGDTDTQYF. CDR3 bases: TGCGCCAGCAGCTCGACTAGCGGGGACACAGATACGCAGTATTTT.

The sample holds many counts of this clonotype. In DNA, the CDR3 is TGTGCCAGCAGTTACTCTCCGGGACAGGGAACAGATACGCAGTATTTT. It specifies CASSYSPGQGTDTQYF. The rearrangement joins TRBV6-5 to TRBJ2-3; TRBD1 agrees at 9 bases. Germline-derived CDR1 and CDR2 are MNHEY and SVGAGI. This CDR3 has 16 amino acids. With 0 bases clipped from V and 3 bases from J, the junction kept 4 bases outside the gene matches.

The table lists this clonotype with many counts. The V and J genes are TRBV4-1 and TRBJ2-1; 8 bases line up with TRBD1. Trimming removed 0 bases from V and 7 bases from J; junction bases left unmatched: 5. Germline-derived CDR1 and CDR2 are MGHRA and YSYEKL. The CDR3 covers 15 residues. The CDR3 protein is CASSQDEGQANEQFF. The CDR3 nucleotides are TGCGCCAGCAGCCAAGATGAGGGACAGGCGAATGAGCAGTTCTTC.

This clonotype was recorded many times. This chain connects TRBV6-5 to TRBJ1-2; no clear D gene. Trimming stripped 2 bases from V and 0 bases from J, with 7 bases between. From germline, CDR1 is MNHEY and CDR2 SVGAGI. The CDR3 length is 14 residues. The CDR3 region is CASSYLRANYGYTF. CDR3 sequence (DNA): TGTGCCAGCAGTTACCTCCGAGCTAACTATGGCTACACCTTC.

Many counts were recorded for this clonotype. The gene calls are TRBV15 and TRBJ2-7; 10 nucleotides align to TRBD1. V was pared by 0 bases and J by 6 bases, with 11 bases of the junction left unmatched. The CDR3 extends over 17 amino acids. From germline, CDR1 is LNHNV and CDR2 YYDKDF (reference sequence). The DNA for the CDR3 is TGTGCCACCAGCAGAGATATTTTAGGGACAGGGGATGGCGAGCAGTACTTC. Translating it yields CATSRDILGTGDGEQYF.

The chain uses TRBV5-1 and TRBJ2-3, with D hard to call. The CDR3 is 14 amino acids. Germline values: CDR1 SGHRS, CDR2 YFSETQ. Trimming shortened V by 4 bases and J by 2 bases, and 11 bases separated the two germline ends. The CDR3 nucleotides read TGCGCCAGCAGCCAGTCCAAATCCACAGATACGCAGTATTTT. Encoded protein: CASSQSKSTDTQYF.

This clonotype was seen at least ten times. CDR3 in DNA: TGCAGTGCTAGAGAGAATAGCGGGGGGGATTACAATGAGCAGTTCTTC. Translated, it gives CSARENSGGDYNEQFF. V and J are TRBV20-1 and TRBJ2-1, with TRBD2 matching over 11 bases. J gave up 4 bases and V 0 bases, and 5 bases lay outside the gene matches. The CDR3 totals 16 residues. Germline loops: CDR1 DFQATT, CDR2 SNEGSKA (reference sequence).

This clonotype is categorized as medium-sized (0.01 to 0.1%). CDR3 loop: CASSLGGGREDTQYF. CDR3 nucleotides: TGTGCCAGCAGCTTAGGAGGTGGCAGGGAAGATACGCAGTATTTT. This chain links TRBV7-2 with TRBJ2-3; D may be TRBD1 (5 bases). The germline V and J ends were trimmed by 1 base and 5 bases, with 13 bases remaining between them. CDR3 size: 15 residues. From germline, CDR1 is SGHTA and CDR2 FQGNSA. Full variable domain (missing parts from reference TRBV7-2 and TRBJ2-3): GAGVSQSPSNKVTEKGKDVELRCDPISGHTALYWYRQSLGQGLEFLIYFQGNSAPDKSGLPSDRFSAERTGGSVSTLTIQRTQQEDSAVYLCASSLGGGREDTQYFGPGTRLTVL.

This clonotype came up many times. The genes are TRBV6-2 or TRBV6-3 and TRBJ2-1, with 7 bases matching TRBD2. The CDR3 sequence is 15 residues long. Trimming took 6 bases from V and 5 from J; bases not matched to a gene: 10. The germline gives CDR1 MNHEY, CDR2 SVGEGT. CDR3 in DNA: TGTGCCAGCAGCCCTATCCTCGGGACTAACAATGAGCAGTTCTTC. This encodes CASSPILGTNNEQFF.

Ten or more counts support this clonotype. The chain is built from TRBV10-3 and TRBJ1-5; no clear D. V shed 0 bases and J shed 3 bases, with 12 bases lying between them. The germline V gene has CDR1 ENHRY and CDR2 SYGVKD. This CDR3 comprises 16 residues. The CDR3: CAISESGSQTNQPQHF. The CDR3 DNA follows: TGTGCCATCAGTGAGTCTGGCAGCCAAACCAATCAGCCCCAGCATTTT.

Worth noting for this clonotype: At one of its ends the junction is not consistent with the germline gene, which may arise from a read error. The CDR3 spells CASSLDNVVHNSPLHF. The CDR3 DNA reads as TGCGCCAGCAGTTTGGACAACGTGGTTCATAATTCACCCCTCCACTTT. The genes are TRBV5-1 and TRBJ1-6, with D maybe TRBD1 (5 bases). This CDR3 is built from 16 residues. Germline CDR1 reads SGHRS; CDR2 reads YFSETQ.